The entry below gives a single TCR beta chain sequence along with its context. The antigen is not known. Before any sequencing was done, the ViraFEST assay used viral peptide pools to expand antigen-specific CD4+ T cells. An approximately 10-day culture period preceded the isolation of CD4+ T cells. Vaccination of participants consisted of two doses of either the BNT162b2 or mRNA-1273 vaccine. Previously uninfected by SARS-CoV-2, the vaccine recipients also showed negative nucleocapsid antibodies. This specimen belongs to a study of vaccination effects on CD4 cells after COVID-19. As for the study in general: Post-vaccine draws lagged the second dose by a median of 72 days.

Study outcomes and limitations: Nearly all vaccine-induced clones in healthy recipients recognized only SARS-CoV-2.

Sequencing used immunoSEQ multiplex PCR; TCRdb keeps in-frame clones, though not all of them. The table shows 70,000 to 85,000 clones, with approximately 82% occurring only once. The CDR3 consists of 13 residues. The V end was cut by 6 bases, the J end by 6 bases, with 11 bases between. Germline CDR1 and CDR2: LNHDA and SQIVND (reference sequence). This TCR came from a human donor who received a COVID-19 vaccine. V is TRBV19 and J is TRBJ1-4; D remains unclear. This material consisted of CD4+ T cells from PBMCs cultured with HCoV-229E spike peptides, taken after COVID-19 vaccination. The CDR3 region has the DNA TGTGCCAGTAGGAGTCCTTCTGATGAAAAACTGTTTTTT. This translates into CASRSPSDEKLFF.